This T cell receptor beta chain came from a study of blood T cells in healthy people across ages. To note about this clonotype: The target antigen is unknown.

PCR was performed a second time for about 7 to 12 cycles using a sample-barcoded 5' primer and a J-beta primer mix. TCRdb processed the 5' RACE reads anew with MiXCR; each CDR3 protein has one entry. The sample comprises 1,500,000 or so distinct CDR3 sequences, less than 45% of which are singletons, and around 4% rests with the top ten. Study-level results: Estimated diversity, derived from one million T cells, was regarded as an underestimate.

J lost 0 bases, V lost 3 bases, and 19 bases had no gene match. This CDR3 region has 19 residues. Germline V gives CDR1 DFQATT, CDR2 SNEGSKA (reference sequence). The clonotype was recovered from a woman younger than 35 in good health. What was sequenced was blood. The chain links TRBV20-1 to TRBJ2-7; TRBD1 agrees at 8 bases. In DNA, the CDR3 is TGCAGTGCTAGTCCCCCAGGGGGCAGCCGACCTTATTCCTCCTACGAGCAGTACTTC. Its protein product is CSASPPGGSRPYSSYEQYF.